Given below is one T cell receptor (beta chain) in context. Antigen: not known. Using immunoSEQ multiplex PCR, the repertoire was profiled, and TCRdb retains in-frame clones only, with some absent. This sample has tens of thousands of clones, with roughly nine tenths found just once. The data originate from a study of lymphopenia after photon versus proton radiotherapy. Study-wide results and caveats: Oligoclonal CD8+ Temra expansion after nadir drove photon patients' diversity drop.

V was shortened by 5 bases and J by 1 base, with 17 bases between the two germline ends. CDR1 and CDR2 from the germline V gene are SGHTA and FQGNSA. There are 16 residues in the CDR3. The receptor was derived from a woman between 50 and 59 years old with cholangiocarcinoma. The chain is built from TRBV7-2 and TRBJ2-5; D is undetermined. Sequences were derived from peripheral blood, sampled from a patient treated with photon-based radiotherapy. The CDR3 DNA reads as TGTGCCAGCAGCCCATACCCCAGAACCCTCCAAGAGACCCAGTACTTC. Protein sequence: CASSPYPRTLQETQYF.